Below, 6 T cell receptor beta chains from the same sample are listed, as sequenced in a study of early T cells in non-severe SARS-CoV-2 infection. TCRdb redid the calling of the 5' RACE reads with MiXCR, one entry per CDR3 protein. Among under 95,000 distinct CDR3 sequences listed, roughly an eighth were seen once. Sequences were obtained from whole blood. These receptors all stem from an adult who was a healthcare worker with PCR-confirmed SARS-CoV-2 infection or an uninfected control (not recorded which).

This clonotype was observed many times. This chain joins TRBV19 and TRBJ2-7, with D perhaps assigned TRBD1 or TRBD2 (6 bases each). This CDR3 is 15 amino acids long. V gave up 3 bases and J gave up 5 bases, with 17 bases separating them. Germline CDR1 LNHDA, CDR2 SQIVND (reference sequence). CDR3 residues: CASSMFRGPLNEQYF. The CDR3, as DNA: TGTGCCAGTAGTATGTTCCGGGGGCCTCTAAACGAGCAGTACTTC. Using reference TRBV19 and TRBJ2-7 for the parts outside the CDR3, the full variable domain is DGGITQSPKYLFRKEGQNVTLSCEQNLNHDAMYWYRQDPGQGLRLIYYSQIVNDFQKGDIAEGYSVSREKKESFPLTVTSAQKNPTAFYLCASSMFRGPLNEQYFGPGTRLTVT.

Ten or more counts support this clonotype. The chain links TRBV6-2 or TRBV6-3 to TRBJ2-7; TRBD1 or TRBD2 may be the D gene (5 bases each). Germline-derived CDR1 and CDR2 are MNHEY and SVGEGT. The CDR3 contains 14 residues. Trimming removed 2 bases at V and 7 bases at J, with 15 bases between. CDR3: CASSYLGRGGEQYF. The CDR3 DNA reads TGTGCCAGCAGTTACCTGGGGCGCGGAGGAGAGCAGTACTTC.

There are many counts of this clonotype. The chain is built from TRBV5-6 and TRBJ2-3; TRBD1 is a possible D gene (5 bases). V lost 6 bases, J lost 6 bases, and 23 bases lay in between. Looked up from germline, CDR1 is SGHDT and CDR2 is YYEEEE. The CDR3 is made up of 16 amino acids. The CDR3 region has the DNA TGTGCCAGCACGCACTTTTCCAAGGCAGGGTATGATACGCAGTATTTT. The encoded protein is CASTHFSKAGYDTQYF.

This clonotype has more than one count but fewer than ten. The chain links TRBV29-1 to TRBJ1-2; TRBD1 is a possible D gene (5 bases). V was shortened by 0 bases and J by 2 bases, with 7 bases between the two germline ends. Germline V gene data show CDR1 as SQVTM and CDR2 as ANQGSEA. There are 13 residues in the CDR3. For the CDR3, the DNA is TGCAGCGTTGAAGATGGGACCAACTATGGCTACACCTTC. It encodes CSVEDGTNYGYTF.

This clonotype was seen many times. The chain is built from TRBV5-1 and TRBJ1-1, with D perhaps matching TRBD1 (5 bases). V gave up 4 bases and J gave up 0 bases, with 16 bases separating them. Germline assignment: CDR1 SGHRS and CDR2 YFSETQ. The CDR3 totals 16 residues. CDR3 protein: CASSIRQTTMNTEAFF. CDR3 bases: TGCGCCAGCAGCATAAGACAGACGACTATGAACACTGAAGCTTTCTTT.

Only a few counts were recorded for this clonotype. The J gene is TRBJ2-2, the V gene TRBV10-2; no clear D gene. V lost 3 bases and J 4 bases, leaving 0 bases between the germline ends. This CDR3 is 11 amino acids long. Germline V CDR1 and CDR2: WSHSY, SAAADI. CDR3 in DNA: TGCGCCAGCAGTGACACCGGGGAGCTGTTTTTT. Protein: CASSDTGELFF.